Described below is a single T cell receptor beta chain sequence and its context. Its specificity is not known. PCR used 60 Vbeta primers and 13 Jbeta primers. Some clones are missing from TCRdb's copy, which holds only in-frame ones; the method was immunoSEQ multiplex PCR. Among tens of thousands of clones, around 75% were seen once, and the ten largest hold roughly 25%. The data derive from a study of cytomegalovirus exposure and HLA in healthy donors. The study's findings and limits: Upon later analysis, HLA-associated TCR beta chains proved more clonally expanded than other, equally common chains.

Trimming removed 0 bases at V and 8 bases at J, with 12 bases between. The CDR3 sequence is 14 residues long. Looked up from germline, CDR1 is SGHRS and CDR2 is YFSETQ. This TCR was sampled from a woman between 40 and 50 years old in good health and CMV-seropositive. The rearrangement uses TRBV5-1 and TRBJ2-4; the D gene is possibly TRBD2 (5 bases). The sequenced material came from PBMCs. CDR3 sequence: CASSLGAVGDIQYF. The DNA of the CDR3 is TGCGCCAGCAGCTTGGGGGCAGTCGGGGACATTCAGTACTTC.